This T cell receptor (beta chain) came from a study of shared clonotypes between healthy human individuals. Study-level results: The sampled material consisted only of blood, and tissue repertoires are likely to differ.

At the deep level, the assay was run. Generated by immunoSEQ multiplex PCR, the TCRdb table keeps only in-frame clones and is missing some. The table has approximately 530,000 clones, approximately 95% seen once; the top ten hold about 0.064%. Turning to this clone: No antigen is known for it.

CDR3 length equals 15 residues. Per the germline V gene, CDR1 is MNHEY and CDR2 is SVGAGI. V trimming: 2 bases; J trimming: 2 bases; junction bases outside the gene matches: 3. The sequencing sample was made of naive CD4+ T cells sorted from blood. Documented subset: CD45RA+ positively selected. The TCR sequence derives from a woman aged 25 to 39 in good health. The chain carries TRBV6-5 and TRBJ2-7, with 10 bases aligning to TRBD1. The CDR3 region has the DNA TGTGCCAGCAGTTACGCCGGGACAGGGGCCTACGAGCAGTACTTC. Its protein is CASSYAGTGAYEQYF.